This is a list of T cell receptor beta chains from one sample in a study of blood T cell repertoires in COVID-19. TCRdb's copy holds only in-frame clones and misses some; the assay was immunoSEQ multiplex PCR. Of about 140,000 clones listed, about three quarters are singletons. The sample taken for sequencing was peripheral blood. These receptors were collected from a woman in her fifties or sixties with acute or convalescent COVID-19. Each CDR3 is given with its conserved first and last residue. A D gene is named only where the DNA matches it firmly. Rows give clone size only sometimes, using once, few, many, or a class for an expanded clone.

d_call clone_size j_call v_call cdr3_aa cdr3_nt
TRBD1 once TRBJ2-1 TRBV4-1 CASSQDRFVRDRVEQFF TGCGCCAGCAGCCAAGATAGGTTCGTCAGGGACAGGGTGGAGCAGTTCTTC
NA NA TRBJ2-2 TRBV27 CASSFQNTGELFF TGTGCCAGCAGTTTCCAGAACACCGGGGAGCTGTTTTTT
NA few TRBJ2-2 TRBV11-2 CASSLTPGFTGELFF TGTGCCAGCAGCTTAACTCCGGGGTTCACCGGGGAGCTGTTTTTT
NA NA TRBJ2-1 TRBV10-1 CASSESGGSYNEQFF TGCGCCAGCAGTGAGTCGGGGGGATCCTACAATGAGCAGTTCTTC
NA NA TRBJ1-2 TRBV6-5 CASDRTHSYGYTF TGTGCCAGCGACAGAACACACTCCTATGGCTACACCTTC
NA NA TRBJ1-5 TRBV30 CAWSVAANQPQHF TGTGCCTGGAGTGTAGCCGCGAATCAGCCCCAGCATTTT
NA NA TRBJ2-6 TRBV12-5 CASGSYYPSGANVLTF TGTGCTAGTGGTTCCTACTACCCCTCTGGGGCCAACGTCCTGACTTTC
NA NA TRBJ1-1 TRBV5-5 CASSLHRGGSGEAFF TGTGCCAGCAGCCTCCACCGGGGGGGATCGGGGGAAGCTTTCTTT
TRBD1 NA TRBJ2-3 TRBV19 CASSIRGPKTLVTDTQYF TGTGCCAGTAGTATAAGGGGGCCTAAAACCCTTGTCACAGATACGCAGTATTTT
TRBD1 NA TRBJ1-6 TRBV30 CAWDRRAGGGSPLHF TGTGCCTGGGATCGCAGAGCAGGGGGCGGGTCACCCCTCCACTTT
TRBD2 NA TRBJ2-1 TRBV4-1 CASSLYPRLAGGDNEQFF TGCGCCAGCAGCCTCTACCCCCGACTAGCGGGAGGGGACAATGAGCAGTTCTTC
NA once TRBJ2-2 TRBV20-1 CSASRGGNTGELFF TGCAGTGCTAGTAGAGGAGGGAACACCGGGGAGCTGTTTTTT
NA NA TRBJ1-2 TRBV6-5 CASSYSGREDGYTF TGTGCCAGCAGTTACTCAGGCAGGGAGGATGGCTACACCTTC
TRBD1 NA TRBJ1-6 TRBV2 CASSAGTGGVSPLHF TGTGCCAGCAGCGCCGGGACAGGGGGCGTTTCACCCCTCCACTTT
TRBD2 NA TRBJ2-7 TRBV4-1 CASGLASGIMYEQYF TGCGCCAGCGGACTAGCTAGCGGGATCATGTACGAGCAGTACTTC
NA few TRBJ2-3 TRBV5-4 CASSMMGGDTQYF TGTGCCAGCAGTATGATGGGGGGAGATACGCAGTATTTT
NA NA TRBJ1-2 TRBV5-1 CASSLNEGRYGYTF TGCGCCAGCAGCTTGAATGAGGGTCGCTATGGCTACACCTTC
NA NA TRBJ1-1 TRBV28 CASSFMNTEAFF TGTGCCAGCAGTTTCATGAACACTGAAGCTTTCTTT
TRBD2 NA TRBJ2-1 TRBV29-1 CSVEGLAGSYSYNEQFF TGCAGCGTTGAGGGACTAGCGGGATCCTACTCCTACAATGAGCAGTTCTTC
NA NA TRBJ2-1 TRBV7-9 CASSFGTSFNEQFF TGTGCCAGCAGCTTCGGGACTTCATTCAATGAGCAGTTCTTC
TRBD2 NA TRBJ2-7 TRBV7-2 CASSLGRLAGVEQYF TGCGCCAGCAGCTTAGGACGGCTAGCGGGAGTTGAGCAGTACTTC
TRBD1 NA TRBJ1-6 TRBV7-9 CASSPYGQGASPLHF TGTGCCAGCAGCCCTTACGGACAGGGGGCTTCACCCCTCCACTTT
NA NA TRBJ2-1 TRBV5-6 CASKTGVAAYNEQFF TGTGCCAGCAAAACCGGGGTAGCGGCCTACAATGAGCAGTTCTTC
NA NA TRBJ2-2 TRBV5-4 CASSLTGPTGELFF TGTGCCAGCAGCTTGACTGGGCCGACCGGGGAGCTGTTTTTT
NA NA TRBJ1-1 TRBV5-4 CASSSGSLNTEAFF TGTGCCAGCAGCTCGGGGAGTTTGAACACTGAAGCTTTCTTT
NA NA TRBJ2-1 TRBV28 CASSSRVAEQFF TGTGCCAGCAGTTCCAGGGTTGCGGAGCAGTTCTTC
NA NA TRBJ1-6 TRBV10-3 CAISDRQGSPLHF TGTGCCATCAGTGATCGTCAGGGCTCACCCCTCCACTTT
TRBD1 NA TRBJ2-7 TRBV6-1 CASSESVTGRREQYF TGTGCCAGCAGTGAAAGTGTGACAGGGCGAAGGGAGCAGTACTTC
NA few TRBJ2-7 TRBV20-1 CSASRGALSYEQYF TGCAGTGCTAGTCGAGGCGCCCTCTCCTACGAGCAGTACTTC
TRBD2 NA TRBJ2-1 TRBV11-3 CASSLESGGNNEQFF TGTGCCAGCAGCTTAGAGTCGGGAGGAAACAATGAGCAGTTCTTC
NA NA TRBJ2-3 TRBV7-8 CASSLTGFADTQYF TGTGCCAGCAGCTTAACGGGATTCGCAGATACGCAGTATTTT
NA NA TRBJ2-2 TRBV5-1 CASSLELGWTGELFF TGCGCCAGCAGCTTGGAACTAGGGTGGACCGGGGAGCTGTTTTTT
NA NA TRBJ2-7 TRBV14 CASSLRRQGTLPTYEQYF TGTGCCAGCAGCCTTAGAAGGCAGGGGACCCTCCCTACCTACGAGCAGTACTTC
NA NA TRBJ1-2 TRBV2 CASSERRNYGYTF TGTGCCAGCAGTGAACGGCGGAACTATGGCTACACCTTC
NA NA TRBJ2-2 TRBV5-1 CASRGVANTGELFF TGCGCCAGCAGAGGGGTCGCGAACACCGGGGAGCTGTTTTTT
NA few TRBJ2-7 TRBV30 CAWGAGSYEQYF TGTGCCTGGGGAGCGGGTTCCTACGAGCAGTACTTC
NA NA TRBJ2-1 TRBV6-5 CASVGLAQMRGFF TGTGCCAGCGTGGGTCTAGCCCAAATGAGAGGGTTCTTC